One T cell receptor (beta chain) is described in this entry. The data were produced by immunoSEQ multiplex PCR, yet TCRdb's version contains in-frame clones alone and is incomplete. The sample consists of about 6,200 clones, nearly 80% of them appearing once. This CDR3 has 13 amino acids. CDR1 is SEHNR and CDR2 is FQNEAQ in the germline V gene (reference sequence). V lost 4 bases and J lost 0, with 6 bases in between. The data were taken from a study of T cell clones after liver transplantation. Study details: Third-party-reactive TCRbeta sequences from pre-transplant mixed lymphocyte reactions served as antigen-independent comparators. At least one year of complete immunosuppression withdrawal without enzymes over twice normal defined tolerance.

This material consisted of CD8+ T cells from blood, taken 46 months after liver transplant. This TCR was recovered from a human patient who received a liver transplant. The graft donor may account for some of the T cells. The rearrangement joins TRBV7-9 to TRBJ2-5, with no clear D. The CDR3 reads CASSSPYQETQYF. The CDR3 bases are TGTGCCAGCAGCTCCCCGTACCAAGAGACCCAGTACTTC.